This T cell receptor beta chain was obtained from a study of cytomegalovirus exposure and HLA in healthy donors. Study-wide results and caveats: V- and J-gene trimming of TCR beta was linked (in a later analysis) to a missense DCLRE1C variant.

PCR primers comprised 60 Vbeta and 13 Jbeta primers. This table comes from immunoSEQ multiplex PCR, and its TCRdb copy is limited to in-frame clones, with some not included. Found here are about 180,000 clones, about 68% of them singletons; the top ten hold less than 3%. Each donor was nominally healthy when sampled (though unrecorded immune exposures were likely). Per the germline V gene, CDR1 is LNHNV and CDR2 is YYDKDF (reference sequence). CDR3 length equals 17 residues. V lost 0 bases, J lost 4 bases, and 7 bases stayed unmatched. Note on this clone: No antigen is known for it.

Sequenced: PBMCs. This clonotype was obtained from a female donor in good health and CMV-seronegative. The chain couples TRBV15 to TRBJ2-7, with TRBD2 identical over 12 bases. The CDR3 DNA reads TGTGCCACCAGCAGAGATCTGGTGACTAGCGGGAGTTACGAGCAGTACTTC. This sequence encodes CATSRDLVTSGSYEQYF.